This entry is about one T cell receptor beta chain. This clonotype was found a few times. What antigen it recognizes has not been identified. The record has no base qualities; no much larger clone is one base away. The TCR beta CDR3 regions were amplified from the RNA transcripts. The first round of RT-PCR for the TCR CDR3 was performed with the HTBI primer set and the Qiagen OneStep RT-PCR kit. A second multiplex PCR round built the libraries, followed by size selection and purification. Sequencing of the libraries was done on an Illumina HiSeq2000 using paired-end 100 bp reads. The paper's processing steps were these. Raw data were processed with SOAPnuke, discarding reads with adapters, uncalled bases, mean Phred below 15, or no exact constant-primer or identifier match. COPE v1.2.5 was used to merge high-quality paired reads, and clonotypes were defined as unique nucleotide sequences. Clonotypes were aligned to IMGT TRBV, TRBD and TRBJ reference segments using MiTCR v1.1. The analysis included only V-J combinations with a frequency above 0.0001, which together covered over 98% of the repertoires. The TCS score was defined as F50 (clonal expansion) divided by E x V (chaos), with BLOSUM62-based TCRdist calculated between CDR3 peptides within each V-J. Welch's t-statistics and random forest reduced just over 500 V-J features to about 12, which were used in a naive Bayes classifier (R e1071). TCRdb handled the public reads itself, with Q25 trimming in fastp and clone calling in MiXCR, and kept productive beta chains. Every entry covers one CDR3 protein and lists the most common genes and DNA from its rows. The V and J calls come from TCRdb's annotation, not from the publication. A total of some 500,000 distinct CDR3 sequences appear in this sample, under 15% of them only once. Together, the top ten hold about 17% of the sample.

A patient counted as having stable Graves' hyperthyroidism if no progression to ophthalmopathy occurred over 18 months of follow-up. Hyperthyroidism patients were newly diagnosed, had a disease duration of under 2 months, and were aged 18 to 65 years. Any patient with an uncontrolled infection, another autoimmune disease, pregnancy or lactation was excluded. Diagnoses relied on clinical symptoms, serum thyroxine and TRAb, thyroid ultrasound and orbital computed tomography. Ficoll-Paque density gradient centrifugation was used to isolate PBMCs from about 9 ml of fresh peripheral blood. Total RNA was extracted using Trizol reagent, and RNA quality was assessed on an Agilent 2100 Bioanalyzer. Between the V and J ends, shortened by 2 bases and 3 bases respectively, the junction contains 10 bases. Counted from cysteine to phenylalanine, this CDR3 has 15 amino acids. Kept here is only the CDR3 DNA, which spans 45 bases and is read in frame from base 1. Via the germline V gene (reference sequence), CDR1 is LNHDA and CDR2 SQIVND.

The sample originates from a study of T cells in Graves' hyperthyroidism and ophthalmopathy (dated by TCRdb to 2018 to 2020). Study-wide context: Peripheral blood was collected at initial diagnosis, before any treatment. TCR V-J signatures able to tell the groups apart were searched for in a discovery cohort of around 95 patients, of whom about 40 had Graves' ophthalmopathy and 57 had stable Graves' hyperthyroidism. The paper describes TCR Vbeta CDR3 sequencing of 135 peripheral blood samples, made up of 40 to 45 ophthalmopathy patients, 70 to 75 hyperthyroidism patients and 17 progressor patients. In over five Graves' hyperthyroidism patients, the study also compared T-cell repertoires from thyroid tissue with T-cell repertoires from blood. After blood sampling, hyperthyroidism patients were treated with methimazole at a starting dose of 30 mg daily, and ophthalmopathy patients were treated with high-dose intravenous methylprednisolone. The 100 or so discovery patients were divided at random into training and test sets in a 7:3 ratio. Prospective prediction of ophthalmopathy was tested in an independent validation cohort of approximately 18 hyperthyroidism patients and 15 to 17 patients who later progressed to ophthalmopathy. Paper-wide results and their limitations: Sample size was not statistically predetermined, and investigators were not blinded to group allocation. In validation, progression to ophthalmopathy was predicted by the model with about 70% sensitivity and nearly 75% specificity, a median of about 6.8 months before onset. A 13 V-J signature model separated ophthalmopathy from stable hyperthyroidism, with roughly 88% sensitivity and roughly 81% specificity in cross-validation and 80%/75% in testing. Most expanded thyroid clonotypes (frequency above 0.001) were also detected in blood, a finding suggesting that blood repertoires may reflect thyroid immune responses.

Source material: blood. This chain is built from TRBV19 and TRBJ2-2; no confident D gene assignment can be made. The origin of this receptor is a woman under 30 with Graves' hyperthyroidism. The CDR3 protein: CASSIISKDTGELFF. The DNA is TGTGCCAGTAGTATAATTAGTAAAGACACCGGGGAGCTGTTTTTT.